These T cell receptor beta chains were read from a single sample in a study of PD-L1 blockade in urothelial cancer. Here immunoSEQ multiplex PCR was the method, and the copy in TCRdb shows in-frame clones only, minus some. Here the sample spans 25,000 to 40,000 clones, roughly 82% being singletons. The source was PBMCs, collected around atezolizumab (anti-PD-L1) treatment. The receptors shown here come from a man aged 55-75 years with urothelial cancer. Each CDR3 is given with its conserved first and last residue. The size field is filled for only some rows; it gives once, few, many or a size class.

TRBV6-6 - 13 CASSYRPRDEQFF
TRBV6-5 - 15 CASSPGLAGPYEQYF
TRBV10-3 - 14 CAISESRKDTEAFF
TRBV19 - 12 CASDHRGKELFF
TRBV2 - 14 CASTLGGAGYGYTF
TRBV5-1 - 15 CASSLGPGSNSPLHF
TRBV7-2 - 16 CASSLASSGGADTQYF
TRBV30 few 13 CAWRLGVYTEAFF
TRBV2 - 13 CASSAQLQETQYF
TRBV27 - 16 CASSLSAPGGMDEQFF
TRBV29-1 once 13 CSVEVGPSYGYTF
TRBV6-5 - 15 CASRPGTGGGTEAFF
TRBV18 - 11 CASSLSGKLFF
TRBV14 - 13 CASAFGADYGYTF
TRBV27 - 16 CASSSSSRGTAYGYTF
TRBV7-2 - 16 CASSLVAQGLNQPQHF
TRBV6-1 - 11 CASTGSYEQYF
TRBV5-1 - 12 CASSLRGSEQYF
TRBV5-1 - 15 CASSLAHRGLDEQFF
TRBV5-1 - 14 CASSSYRVSQPQHF
TRBV30 - 12 CAWNKNNQPQHF
TRBV6-1 - 15 CASSVRGSTTGELFF